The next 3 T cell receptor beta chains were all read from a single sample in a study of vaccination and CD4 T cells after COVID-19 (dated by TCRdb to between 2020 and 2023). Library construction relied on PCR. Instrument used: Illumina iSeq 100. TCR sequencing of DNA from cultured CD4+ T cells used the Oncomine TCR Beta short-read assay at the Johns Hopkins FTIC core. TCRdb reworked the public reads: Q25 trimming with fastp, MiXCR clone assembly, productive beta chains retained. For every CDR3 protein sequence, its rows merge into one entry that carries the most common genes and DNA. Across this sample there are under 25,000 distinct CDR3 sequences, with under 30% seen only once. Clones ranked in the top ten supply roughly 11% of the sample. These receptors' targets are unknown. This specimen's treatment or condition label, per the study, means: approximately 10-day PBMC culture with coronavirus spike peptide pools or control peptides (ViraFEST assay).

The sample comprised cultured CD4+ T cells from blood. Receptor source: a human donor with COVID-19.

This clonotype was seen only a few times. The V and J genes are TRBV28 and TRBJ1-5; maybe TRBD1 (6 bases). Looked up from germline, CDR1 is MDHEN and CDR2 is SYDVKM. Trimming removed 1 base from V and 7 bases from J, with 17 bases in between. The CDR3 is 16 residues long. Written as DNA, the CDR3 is TGTGCCAGCAGTTTATTAGCCAGAGGGGGAATACAGCCCCAGCATTTT. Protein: CASSLLARGGIQPQHF.

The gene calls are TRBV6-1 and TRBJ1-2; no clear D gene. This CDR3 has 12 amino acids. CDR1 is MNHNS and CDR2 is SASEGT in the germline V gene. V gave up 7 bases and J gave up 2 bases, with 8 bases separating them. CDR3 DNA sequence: TGTGCCAGCAACGCAAGGAACTATGGCTACACCTTC. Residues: CASNARNYGYTF.

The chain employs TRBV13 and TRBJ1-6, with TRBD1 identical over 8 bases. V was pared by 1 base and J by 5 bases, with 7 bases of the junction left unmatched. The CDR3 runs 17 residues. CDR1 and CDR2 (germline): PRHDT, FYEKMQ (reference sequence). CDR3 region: CASSLEDRGAHNSPLHF. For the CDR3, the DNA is TGTGCCAGCAGCTTAGAAGACAGGGGCGCCCATAATTCACCCCTCCACTTT.